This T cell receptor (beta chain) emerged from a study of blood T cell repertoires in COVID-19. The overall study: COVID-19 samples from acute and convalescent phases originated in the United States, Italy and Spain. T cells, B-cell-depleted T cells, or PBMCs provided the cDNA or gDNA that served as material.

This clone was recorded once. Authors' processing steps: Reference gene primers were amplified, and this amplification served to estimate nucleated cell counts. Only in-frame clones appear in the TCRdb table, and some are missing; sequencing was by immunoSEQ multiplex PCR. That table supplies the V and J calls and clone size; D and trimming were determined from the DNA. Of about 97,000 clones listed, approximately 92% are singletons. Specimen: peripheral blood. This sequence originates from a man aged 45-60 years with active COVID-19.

CDR3 in DNA: TGTGCCAGCAGAGGGGGAGACAGGGGAAACTATGGCTACACCTTC. It yields the protein CASRGGDRGNYGYTF. J is TRBJ1-2 and V is TRBV28; 8 nucleotides match TRBD1. Germline assignment: CDR1 MDHEN and CDR2 SYDVKM. The V segment lost 6 bases and the J segment 2 bases; nucleotides outside the gene matches: 8. This CDR3 is built from 15 residues.